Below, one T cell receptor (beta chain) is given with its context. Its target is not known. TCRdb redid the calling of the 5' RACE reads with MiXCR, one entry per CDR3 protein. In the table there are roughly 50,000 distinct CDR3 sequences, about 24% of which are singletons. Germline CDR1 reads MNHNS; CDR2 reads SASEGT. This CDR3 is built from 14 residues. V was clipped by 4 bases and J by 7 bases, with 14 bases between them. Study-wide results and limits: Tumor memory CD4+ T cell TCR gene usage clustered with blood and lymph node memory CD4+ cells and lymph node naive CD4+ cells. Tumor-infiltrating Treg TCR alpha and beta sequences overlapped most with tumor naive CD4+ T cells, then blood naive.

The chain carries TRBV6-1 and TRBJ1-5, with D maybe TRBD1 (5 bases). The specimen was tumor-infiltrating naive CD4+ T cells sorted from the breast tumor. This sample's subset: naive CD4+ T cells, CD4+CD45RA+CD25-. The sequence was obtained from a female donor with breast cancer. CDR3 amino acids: CASSVVGAGQPQHF. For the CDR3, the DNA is TGTGCCAGCAGTGTCGTTGGGGCAGGCCAGCCCCAGCATTTT.